The 15 T cell receptor beta chains below all came from one sample that was sequenced in a study of T cells after yellow fever vaccination. TCRdb reanalysed the 5' RACE reads using MiXCR and keeps one entry per CDR3 protein. The sample has nearly 70,000 distinct CDR3 sequences, just over 6.5% seen once. The specimen was CD8+ T cells sorted from PBMCs, collected more than 35 days after the first yellow fever vaccination. The receptors were gathered from a man younger than 35 who received the YFV17D yellow fever vaccine.

CDR3 coding DNA: TGTGCCATCAGCTTCACAGCGGGACAGCCAACCGGGGAGCTGTTTTTT. Amino acid sequence: CAISFTAGQPTGELFF. The V call is TRBV27, the J call TRBJ2-2; D tentatively reads TRBD1 or TRBD2 (7 bases each). There are 16 residues in the CDR3. Between the trimmed V and J ends, which lost 10 bases and 5 bases, there was a span of 23 bases. From germline, CDR1 is MNHEY and CDR2 SMNVEV (reference sequence).

This clonotype was observed at least ten times. V and J are TRBV7-2 and TRBJ2-1, with TRBD2 matching 7 bases. The J segment lost 6 bases and the V segment lost 1 base, leaving 0 bases of the junction unmatched. Germline-derived CDR1 and CDR2 are SGHTA and FQGNSA. CDR3 size: 13 residues. Here the CDR3 reads CASSLGGGNEQFF. Written as DNA, the CDR3 is TGTGCCAGCAGCTTAGGGGGGGGCAATGAGCAGTTCTTC.

In its sample, this clonotype was seen many times. The chain combines TRBV14 with TRBJ2-1; 15 positions agree with TRBD2. Germline CDR1 and CDR2: SGHDN and FVKESK. The V segment lost 2 bases and the J segment 7 bases; nucleotides outside the gene matches: 9. The CDR3 runs to 18 residues. The DNA for the CDR3 is TGTGCCAGCAGCCAACCTGGACTAGCGGGGGGGCCATTGAATGAGCAGTTCTTC. Its translation is CASSQPGLAGGPLNEQFF.

This clonotype was detected a few times. The chain employs TRBV27 and TRBJ2-3; D remains ambiguous. V lost 4 bases, J lost 0 bases, and 14 bases lay in between. Per the germline V gene, CDR1 is MNHEY and CDR2 is SMNVEV (reference sequence). This CDR3 is built from 16 residues. DNA for the CDR3: TGTGCCAGCAGTTCCGGGTTCTGGGGTAGCACAGATACGCAGTATTTT. As protein: CASSSGFWGSTDTQYF.

This clonotype was detected ten times or more. V gene TRBV6-5 combines with J gene TRBJ1-2, with 8 bases matching TRBD1. The V gene's germline CDR1 is MNHEY and CDR2 SVGAGI. The ends lost 1 base at V and 3 bases at J; junction bases unmatched: 7. The CDR3 contains 16 residues. CDR3 amino acids: CASSYLRRDRHYGYTF. The CDR3 DNA follows: TGTGCCAGCAGTTACTTACGCCGGGACAGGCACTATGGCTACACCTTC.

This clonotype was recorded at least ten times. This rearrangement joins TRBV7-3 to TRBJ2-1; D is unresolved. Germline V gene lookup returns CDR1 SGHTA and CDR2 FQGTGA. CDR3 length: 13 amino acids. V lost 5 bases and J 0 bases, leaving 5 bases between the germline ends. For the CDR3, the DNA is TGTGCCAGCAGCCTGGACTCCTACAATGAGCAGTTCTTC. This translates into CASSLDSYNEQFF.

This clonotype was found a few times. This chain links TRBV27 with TRBJ2-7; 7 positions agree with TRBD1. Germline lookup yields CDR1 MNHEY and CDR2 SMNVEV (reference sequence). The trim removed 6 bases at V and 3 bases at J, leaving 8 bases unmatched. The CDR3 spans 14 residues. CDR3: CASRHSGQHYEQYF. Written as DNA, the CDR3 is TGTGCCAGCAGACATTCGGGACAGCACTACGAGCAGTACTTC.

The J gene is TRBJ2-1, the V gene TRBV5-1; D unclear. The germline V gene encodes CDR1 SGHRS and CDR2 YFSETQ. The CDR3 contains 16 residues. V lost 1 base and J lost 2, with 13 bases in between. The DNA for the CDR3 is TGCGCCAGCAGCTTGTTGTCTCATGGGACCTACAATGAGCAGTTCTTC. This codes for CASSLLSHGTYNEQFF.

This sequence joins TRBV24-1 and TRBJ2-2; TRBD2 is a possible D gene (6 bases). The CDR3 has 13 residues. Germline CDR1 is KGHDR and CDR2 is SFDVKD. The V end was cut by 10 bases, the J end by 1 base, with 9 bases between. CDR3 sequence: CATGRGNTGELFF. In nucleotides, the CDR3 is TGTGCCACTGGGCGGGGGAACACCGGGGAGCTGTTTTTT.

The chain has TRBV4-3 and TRBJ1-6; 7 bases are a match to TRBD1. V shed 4 bases, J shed 7 bases, and the junction held 10 bases outside the gene matches. Germline V gene data show CDR1 as LGHNA and CDR2 as YSLEER. The CDR3 loop spans 16 amino acids. The CDR3 sequence: CASSPETGRENSPLHF. As DNA, the CDR3 is TGCGCCAGCAGCCCAGAGACAGGGAGGGAGAATTCACCCCTCCACTTT.

This clonotype was seen a handful of times. The chain employs TRBV28 and TRBJ2-2; 10 nucleotides agree with TRBD1. Germline CDR1 and CDR2: MDHEN and SYDVKM. The CDR3 runs 19 residues. Trimming took 1 base from V and 4 from J; bases not matched to a gene: 12. The CDR3 DNA is TGTGCCAGCAGTTTATCTCCTCAGACGGGGACAGGGGCCACCGGGGAGCTGTTTTTT. Translated, it gives CASSLSPQTGTGATGELFF.

The chain recombines TRBV27 with TRBJ2-7, with 10 bases identical to TRBD1. This CDR3 is 13 amino acids long. V was pared by 9 bases and J by 1 base, with 3 bases of the junction left unmatched. CDR1 is MNHEY, CDR2 SMNVEV, per germline (reference sequence). DNA of the CDR3: TGTGCCAGTGGACAGGGGGGGTCCTACGAGCAGTACGTC. Its translation: CASGQGGSYEQYV.

This clonotype was picked up many times. The CDR3 here is CASRAAGGADTQYF. CDR3 nucleotide sequence: TGCGCCAGCAGGGCAGCGGGCGGAGCAGATACGCAGTATTTT. The rearrangement joins TRBV5-1 to TRBJ2-3, with D possibly matching TRBD2 (6 bases). Trimming stripped 5 bases from V and 4 bases from J, with 14 bases between. The germline V gene has CDR1 SGHRS and CDR2 YFSETQ. There are 14 residues in the CDR3.

This clonotype was recorded a few times. V usage is TRBV15 and J usage is TRBJ1-5, with D hard to call. The CDR3 sequence is 15 residues long. V gave up 5 bases and J gave up 0 bases, with 11 bases separating them. CDR1 and CDR2 (germline): LNHNV, YYDKDF (reference sequence). The CDR3 sequence: CATSGQSNSNQPQHF. The CDR3 DNA is TGTGCCACCAGCGGGCAGTCCAATAGCAATCAGCCCCAGCATTTT.

This clonotype was observed many times. The chain employs TRBV5-1 and TRBJ1-2; possible D gene TRBD1, 5 bases. Germline V gives CDR1 SGHRS, CDR2 YFSETQ. The CDR3 length is 15 residues. The V gene lost 0 bases and the J gene lost 3 bases, with 12 bases spanning the gap. The CDR3 loop is CASSLAGTDYYGYTF. CDR3 bases: TGCGCCAGCAGCTTGGCCGGGACGGACTACTATGGCTACACCTTC.